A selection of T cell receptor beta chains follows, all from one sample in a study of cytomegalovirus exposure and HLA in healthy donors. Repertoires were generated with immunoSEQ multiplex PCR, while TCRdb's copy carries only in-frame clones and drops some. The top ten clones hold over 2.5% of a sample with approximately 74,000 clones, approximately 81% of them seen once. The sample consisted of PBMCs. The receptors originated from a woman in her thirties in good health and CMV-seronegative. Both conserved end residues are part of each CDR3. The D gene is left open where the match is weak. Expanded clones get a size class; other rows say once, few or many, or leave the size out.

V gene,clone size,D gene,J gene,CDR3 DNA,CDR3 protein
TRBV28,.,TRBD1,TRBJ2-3,TGTGCCAGCAGTTCCGGGTCCGACAGGGACACAGATACGCAGTATTTT,CASSSGSDRDTDTQYF
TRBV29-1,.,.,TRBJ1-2,TGCAGCGTTGACGGGGACTATGGCTACACCTTC,CSVDGDYGYTF
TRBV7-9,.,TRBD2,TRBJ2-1,TGTGCCAGCAGATTAAGCGGGGTCAGCTCCTACAATGAGCAGTTCTTC,CASRLSGVSSYNEQFF
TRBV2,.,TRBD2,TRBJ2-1,TGTGCCAGTAGTGAGGGTGGGGGGGTGTTCCGCAATGAGCAGTTCTTC,CASSEGGGVFRNEQFF
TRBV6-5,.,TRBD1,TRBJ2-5,TGTGCCAGCAGTTACTTAGGACAGGGGCTCCAAGAGACCCAGTACTTC,CASSYLGQGLQETQYF
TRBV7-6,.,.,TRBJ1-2,TGTGCCGTTACCCAGTCAGGGGCCGGCTATGGCTACACCTTC,CAVTQSGAGYGYTF
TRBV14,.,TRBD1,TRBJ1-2,TGTGCCAGTTCCAGGGGGTCCGCTTATGGCTACACCTTC,CASSRGSAYGYTF
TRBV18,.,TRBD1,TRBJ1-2,TGTGCCAGCTCACCCGCAGGGGGTAACTATGGCTACACCTTC,CASSPAGGNYGYTF
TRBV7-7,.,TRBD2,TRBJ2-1,TGTGCCAGCAGCTTAGACATGGGGGGGAATGAGCAGTTCTTC,CASSLDMGGNEQFF
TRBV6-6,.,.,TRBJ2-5,TGTGCCACACAGGCTCCAAGTCAAGAGACCCAGTACTTC,CATQAPSQETQYF
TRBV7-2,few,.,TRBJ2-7,TGTGCCAGCAGTCCAGCAGGGTACGAGCAGTACTTC,CASSPAGYEQYF
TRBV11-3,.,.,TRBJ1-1,TGTGCCAGCAGCTCCCCGCCCGCGCCGGAAGCTTTCTTT,CASSSPPAPEAFF
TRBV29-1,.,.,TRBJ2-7,TGCAGCGTTGGGGACACGCTTTACGAGCAGTACTTC,CSVGDTLYEQYF
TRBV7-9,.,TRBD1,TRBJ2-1,TGTGCCAGCGCCTCAAGGACAGGGAACCGCTACAATGAGCAGTTCTTC,CASASRTGNRYNEQFF
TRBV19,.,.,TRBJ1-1,TGTGCCAGTAGTCCTTGGAGGGCAGTAGGAGGAGCCGTTCGGACTGAAGCTTTCTTT,CASSPWRAVGGAVRTEAFF
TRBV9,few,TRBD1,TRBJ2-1,TGTGCCAGCAGCGTAGGACAGGGGGGGGACAATGAGCAGTTCTTC,CASSVGQGGDNEQFF
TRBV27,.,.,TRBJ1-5,TGTGCCAGCAGTCCCGCGGTCGGTCAGCCCCAGCATTTT,CASSPAVGQPQHF
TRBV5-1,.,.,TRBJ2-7,TGCGCCAGCAGCTTGGGCTCACGGGGGTCCTACGAGCAGTACTTC,CASSLGSRGSYEQYF
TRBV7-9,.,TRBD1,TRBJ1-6,TGTGCCAGCAGCTTCAACTCAGCCGGACAGGATAATTCACCCCTCCACTTT,CASSFNSAGQDNSPLHF
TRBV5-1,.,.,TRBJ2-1,TGCGCCAGCAGCTGGGGCCTCGGGGGGCCCCTGAATGAGCAGTTCTTC,CASSWGLGGPLNEQFF
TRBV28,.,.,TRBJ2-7,TGTGCCAGCAGTTCAACAGGCCCCTACGAGCAGTACTTC,CASSSTGPYEQYF
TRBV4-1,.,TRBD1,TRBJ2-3,TGCGCCAGCAGCCAGGGGACAGGGGCGGTCACAGATACGCAGTATTTT,CASSQGTGAVTDTQYF
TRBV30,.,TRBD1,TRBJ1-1,TGTGCCTGGAGTGTACCCCGGACAGGGATCATGAACACTGAAGCTTTCTTT,CAWSVPRTGIMNTEAFF
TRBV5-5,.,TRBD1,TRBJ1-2,TGTGCCAGCAGCTTCCCTGGGACAGGATATGGCTACACCTTC,CASSFPGTGYGYTF
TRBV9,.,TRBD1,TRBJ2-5,TGTGCCAGCAGCGTGACCGGGACAGGGGTAGGTCAAGAGACCCAGTACTTC,CASSVTGTGVGQETQYF
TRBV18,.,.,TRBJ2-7,TGTGCCAGCTCACCGGGTGACAAATCGGAGCAGTACTTC,CASSPGDKSEQYF
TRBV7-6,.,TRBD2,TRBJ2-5,TGTGCCAGCAGCTCCGGACTAGCGGCACAAGAGACCCAGTACTTC,CASSSGLAAQETQYF
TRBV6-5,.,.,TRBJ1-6,TGTGCCAGTAGAATCGGGGTATATAATTCACCCCTCCACTTT,CASRIGVYNSPLHF
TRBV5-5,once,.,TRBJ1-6,TGTGCCAGCACCACGGGACAACCCCGCGATTCCCTCCACTTT,CASTTGQPRDSLHF
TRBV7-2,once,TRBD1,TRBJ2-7,TGTGCCAGCAGGGGACAGGGCACCTACGAGCAGTACTTC,CASRGQGTYEQYF
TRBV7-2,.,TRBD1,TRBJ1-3,TGTGCCAGCAGCCCACGGGGACAGGGGACTGGAAACACCATATATTTT,CASSPRGQGTGNTIYF
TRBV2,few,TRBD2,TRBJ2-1,TGTGCCAGCATAATCCTAGCGGGGGGGACCTACAATGAGCAGTTCTTC,CASIILAGGTYNEQFF
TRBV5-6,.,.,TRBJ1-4,TGTGCCAGCAGCTTGGCAAACAGAGCTAATGAAAAACTGTTTTTT,CASSLANRANEKLFF
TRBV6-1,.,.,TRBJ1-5,TGTGCCAGCAGTGAAGCAGGAGGGAGGGGGGTCAATCAGCCCCAGCATTTT,CASSEAGGRGVNQPQHF
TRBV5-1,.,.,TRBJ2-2,TGCGCCAGCAGCTACGACGGACAGACGAACACCGGGGAGCTGTTTTTT,CASSYDGQTNTGELFF
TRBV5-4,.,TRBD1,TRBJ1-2,TGTGCCAGCAGCACGTGGGTGCGGGACAGCGGATATAACTATGGCTACACCTTC,CASSTWVRDSGYNYGYTF
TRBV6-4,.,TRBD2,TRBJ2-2,TGTGCCAGCAGTGAATCGCGGGGGGTAAACACCGGGGAGCTGTTTTTT,CASSESRGVNTGELFF
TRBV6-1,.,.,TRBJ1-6,TGTGCCAGCAATGAGGACATAACCTATAATTCACCCCTCCACTTT,CASNEDITYNSPLHF
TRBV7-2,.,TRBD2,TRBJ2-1,TGTGCCAGCAGCTTAGGCCCTAGCGGGGGGCCGGGTTACAATGAGCAGTTCTTC,CASSLGPSGGPGYNEQFF
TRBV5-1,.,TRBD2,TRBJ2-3,TGCGCCAGCAGCTCCCTAGCGGCTAGCACAGATACGCAGTATTTT,CASSSLAASTDTQYF
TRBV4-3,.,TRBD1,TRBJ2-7,TGCGCCAGCAGCCCGGACAGGGCCTCCTACGAGCAGTACTTC,CASSPDRASYEQYF
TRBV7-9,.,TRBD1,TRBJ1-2,TGTGCCAGCAGCTCGACATGGCCGGGACAGGGGGGGCTTAACTATGGCTACACCTTC,CASSSTWPGQGGLNYGYTF
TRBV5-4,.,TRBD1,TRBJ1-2,TGTGCCAGCAGCTCTGGACAGGGGGCACTTGGCTACACCTTC,CASSSGQGALGYTF
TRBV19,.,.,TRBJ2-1,TGTGCCAGTAGTATGTGGGCAGGGGCCCAGGCCTCCTACAATGAGCAGTTCTTC,CASSMWAGAQASYNEQFF
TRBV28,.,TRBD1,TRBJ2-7,TGTGCCAGCAGTTTACCCGACGGGACAGGGTACTCCTACGAGCAGTACTTC,CASSLPDGTGYSYEQYF